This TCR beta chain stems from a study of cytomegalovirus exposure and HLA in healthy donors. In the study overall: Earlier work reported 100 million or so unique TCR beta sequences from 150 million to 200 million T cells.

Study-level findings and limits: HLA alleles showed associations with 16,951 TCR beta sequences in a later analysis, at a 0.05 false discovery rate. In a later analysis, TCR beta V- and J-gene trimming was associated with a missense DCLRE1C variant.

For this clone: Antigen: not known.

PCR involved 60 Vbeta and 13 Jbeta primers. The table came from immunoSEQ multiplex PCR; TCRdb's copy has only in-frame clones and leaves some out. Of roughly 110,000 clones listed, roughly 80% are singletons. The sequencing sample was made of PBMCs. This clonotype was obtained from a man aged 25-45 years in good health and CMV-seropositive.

Written as DNA, the CDR3 is TGTGCCAGCAGCTTCGATTACAGGGGGAACACTGAAGCTTTCTTT. Its protein product is CASSFDYRGNTEAFF. The chain couples TRBV5-4 to TRBJ1-1; 7 bases align to TRBD1. CDR1 and CDR2 from the germline V gene are SGHNT and YYREEE (reference sequence). Germline trimming cut 2 bases from V and 1 base from J; bases unmatched to any gene: 5. This CDR3 is built from 15 residues.